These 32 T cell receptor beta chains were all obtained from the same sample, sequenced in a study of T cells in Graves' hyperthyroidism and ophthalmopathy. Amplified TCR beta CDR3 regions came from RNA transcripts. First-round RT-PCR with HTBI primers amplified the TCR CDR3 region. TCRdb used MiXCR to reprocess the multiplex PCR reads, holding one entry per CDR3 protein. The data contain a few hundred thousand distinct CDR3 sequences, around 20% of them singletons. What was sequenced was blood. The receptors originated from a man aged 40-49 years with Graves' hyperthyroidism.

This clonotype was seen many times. CDR3 bases: TGCAGTGCTAGATCCTCGCATGTGGGGACCCAGTACTTC. It codes for CSARSSHVGTQYF. The rearrangement joins TRBV20-1 to TRBJ2-5; D is undetermined. Trimming shortened V by 2 bases and J by 7 bases, and 14 bases separated the two germline ends. Germline-derived CDR1 and CDR2 are DFQATT and SNEGSKA (reference sequence). The CDR3 totals 13 residues.

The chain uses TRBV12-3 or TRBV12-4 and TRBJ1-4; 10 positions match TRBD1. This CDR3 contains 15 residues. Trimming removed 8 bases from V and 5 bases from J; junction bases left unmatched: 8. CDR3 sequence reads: CASEKTTGGNEKLFF. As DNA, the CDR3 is TGTGCCAGCGAAAAGACGACAGGGGGCAATGAAAAACTGTTTTTT.

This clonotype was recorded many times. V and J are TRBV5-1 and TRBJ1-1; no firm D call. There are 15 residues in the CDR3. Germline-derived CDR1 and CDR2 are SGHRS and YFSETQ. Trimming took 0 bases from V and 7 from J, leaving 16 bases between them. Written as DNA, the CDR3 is TGCGCCAGCAGCTTGGATCTCGGGCTTTCGGGTGAAGCTTTCTTT. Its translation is CASSLDLGLSGEAFF.

Here the CDR3 DNA reads TGCGCCAGCAGCCTTACATTCTCTGGGGCCAACGTCCTGACTTTC. Translation: CASSLTFSGANVLTF. The rearrangement uses TRBV4-3 and TRBJ2-6; unclear D gene. Germline values: CDR1 LGHNA, CDR2 YSLEER. The CDR3 spans 15 residues. Trimming took off 4 bases at V and 0 bases at J, with 7 bases between the two ends.

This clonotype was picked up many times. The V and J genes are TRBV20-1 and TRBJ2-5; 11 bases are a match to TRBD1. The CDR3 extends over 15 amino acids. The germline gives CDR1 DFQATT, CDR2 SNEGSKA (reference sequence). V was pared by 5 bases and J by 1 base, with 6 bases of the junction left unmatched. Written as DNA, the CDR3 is TGCAGTGCTCCCCCGGACAGGGGGCTCCAAGAGACCCAGTACTTC. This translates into CSAPPDRGLQETQYF.

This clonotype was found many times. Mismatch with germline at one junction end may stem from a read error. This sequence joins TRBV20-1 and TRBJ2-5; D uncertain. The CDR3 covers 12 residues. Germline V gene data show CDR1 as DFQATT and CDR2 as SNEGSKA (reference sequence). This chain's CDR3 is CSAREAEETQYF. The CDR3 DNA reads TGCAGTGCTCGAGAGGCAGAAGAGACCCAGTACTTC.

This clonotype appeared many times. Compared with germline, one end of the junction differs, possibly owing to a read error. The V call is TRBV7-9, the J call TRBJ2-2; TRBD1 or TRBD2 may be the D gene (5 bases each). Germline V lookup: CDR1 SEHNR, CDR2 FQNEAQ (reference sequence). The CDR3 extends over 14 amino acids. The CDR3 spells CASSLFPGPGKLFF. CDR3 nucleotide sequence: TGTGCCAGCAGCTTATTTCCGGGGCCCGGGAAGCTGTTTTTT.

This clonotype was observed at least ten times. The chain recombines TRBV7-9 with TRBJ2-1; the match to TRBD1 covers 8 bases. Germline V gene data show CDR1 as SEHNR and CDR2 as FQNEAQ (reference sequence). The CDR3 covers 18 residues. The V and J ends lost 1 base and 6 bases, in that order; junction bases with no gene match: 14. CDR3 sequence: CASSLGGYRDRSLNEQFF. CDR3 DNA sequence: TGTGCCAGCAGCTTAGGAGGGTACCGGGACAGGAGTCTCAATGAGCAGTTCTTC.

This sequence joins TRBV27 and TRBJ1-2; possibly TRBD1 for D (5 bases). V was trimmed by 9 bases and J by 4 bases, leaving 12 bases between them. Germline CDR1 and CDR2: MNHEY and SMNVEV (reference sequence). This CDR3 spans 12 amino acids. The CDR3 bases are TGTGCCAGTCAGGGAGGAAGCTATGGCTACACCTTC. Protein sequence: CASQGGSYGYTF.

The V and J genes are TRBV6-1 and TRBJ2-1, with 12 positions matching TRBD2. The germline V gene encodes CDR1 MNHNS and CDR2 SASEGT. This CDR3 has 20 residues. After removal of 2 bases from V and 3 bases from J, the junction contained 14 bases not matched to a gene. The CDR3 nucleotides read TGTGCCAGCAGTGAAACCCCTAGCGGGGGGGCCCGTACCTTCTACAATGAGCAGTTCTTC. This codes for CASSETPSGGARTFYNEQFF.

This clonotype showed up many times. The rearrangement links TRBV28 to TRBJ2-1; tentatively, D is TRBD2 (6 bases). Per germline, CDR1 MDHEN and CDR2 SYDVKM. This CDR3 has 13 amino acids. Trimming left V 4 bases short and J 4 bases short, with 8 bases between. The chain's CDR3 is CASSSGAYNEQFF. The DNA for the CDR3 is TGTGCCAGCAGTTCGGGAGCTTACAATGAGCAGTTCTTC.

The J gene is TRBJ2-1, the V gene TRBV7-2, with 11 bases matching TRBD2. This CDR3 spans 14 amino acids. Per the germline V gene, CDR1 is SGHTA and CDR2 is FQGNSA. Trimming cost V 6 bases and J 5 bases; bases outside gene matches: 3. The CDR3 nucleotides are TGTGCCAGCAGTTTGACTAGCGGGAACAATGAGCAGTTCTTC. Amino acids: CASSLTSGNNEQFF.

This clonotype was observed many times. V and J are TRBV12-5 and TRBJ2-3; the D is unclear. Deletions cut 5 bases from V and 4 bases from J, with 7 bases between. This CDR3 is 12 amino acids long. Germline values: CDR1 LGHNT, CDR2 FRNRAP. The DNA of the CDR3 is TGTGCTAGTGGTCCAAGGCCAGATACGCAGTATTTT. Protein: CASGPRPDTQYF. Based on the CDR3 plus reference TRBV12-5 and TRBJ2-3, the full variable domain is DARVTQTPRHKVTEMGQEVTMRCQPILGHNTVFWYRQTMMQGLELLAYFRNRAPLDDSGMPKDRFSAEMPDATLATLKIQPSEPRDSAVYFCASGPRPDTQYFGPGTRLTVL.

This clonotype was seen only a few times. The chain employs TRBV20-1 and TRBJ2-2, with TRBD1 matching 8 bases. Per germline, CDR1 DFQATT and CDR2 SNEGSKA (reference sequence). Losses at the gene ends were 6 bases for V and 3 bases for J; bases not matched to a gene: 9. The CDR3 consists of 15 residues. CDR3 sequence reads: CSASPKGQDTGELFF. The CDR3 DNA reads TGCAGTGCGAGTCCCAAGGGACAGGACACCGGGGAGCTGTTTTTT.

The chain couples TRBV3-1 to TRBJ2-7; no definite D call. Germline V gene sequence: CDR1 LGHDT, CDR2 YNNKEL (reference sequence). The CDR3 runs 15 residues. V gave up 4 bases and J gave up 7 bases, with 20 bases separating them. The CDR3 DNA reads TGTGCCAGCAGCCCGGGTGGCGGTGGAATTGAAGAGCAGTACTTC. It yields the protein CASSPGGGGIEEQYF.

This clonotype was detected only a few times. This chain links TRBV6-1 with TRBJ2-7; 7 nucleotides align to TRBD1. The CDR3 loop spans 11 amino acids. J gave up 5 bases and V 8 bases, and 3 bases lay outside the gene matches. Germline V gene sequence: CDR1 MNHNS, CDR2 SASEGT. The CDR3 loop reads CASATGDEQYF. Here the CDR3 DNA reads TGTGCCAGCGCCACAGGGGACGAGCAGTACTTC.

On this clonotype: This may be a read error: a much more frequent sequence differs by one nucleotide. The CDR3 DNA sequence: TGTGCCAGCAGTTACAAGTGGGTTTCCCCGGCGTCTGGGGCCAACGTCCTGACTTTC. Its translation: CASSYKWVSPASGANVLTF. The V and J genes are TRBV6-5 and TRBJ2-6; the D is unclear. Trimming stripped 2 bases from V and 1 base from J, with 18 bases between. Germline loops: CDR1 MNHEY, CDR2 SVGAGI. The CDR3 is 19 amino acids.

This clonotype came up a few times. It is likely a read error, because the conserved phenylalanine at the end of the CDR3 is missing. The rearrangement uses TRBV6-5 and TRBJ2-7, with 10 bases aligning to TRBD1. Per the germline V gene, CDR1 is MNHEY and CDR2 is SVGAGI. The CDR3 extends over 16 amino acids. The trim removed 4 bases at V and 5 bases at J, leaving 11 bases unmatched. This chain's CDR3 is CASSSARQGALNEQYL. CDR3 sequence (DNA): TGTGCCAGCAGTTCAGCACGACAGGGGGCGCTTAACGAGCAGTACCTC.

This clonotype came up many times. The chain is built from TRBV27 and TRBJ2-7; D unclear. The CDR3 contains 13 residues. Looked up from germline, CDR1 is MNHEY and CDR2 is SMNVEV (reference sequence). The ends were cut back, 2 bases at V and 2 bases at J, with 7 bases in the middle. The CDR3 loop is CASSLLNTYEQYF. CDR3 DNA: TGTGCCAGCAGTTTACTGAATACCTACGAGCAGTACTTC.

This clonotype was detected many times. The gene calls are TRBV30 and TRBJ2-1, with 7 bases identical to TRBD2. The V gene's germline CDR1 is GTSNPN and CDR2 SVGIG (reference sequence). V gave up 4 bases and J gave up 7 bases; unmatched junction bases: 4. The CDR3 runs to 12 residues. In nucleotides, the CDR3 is TGTGCCTGGACTAGCGGCGGGAATGAGCAGTTCTTC. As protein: CAWTSGGNEQFF.

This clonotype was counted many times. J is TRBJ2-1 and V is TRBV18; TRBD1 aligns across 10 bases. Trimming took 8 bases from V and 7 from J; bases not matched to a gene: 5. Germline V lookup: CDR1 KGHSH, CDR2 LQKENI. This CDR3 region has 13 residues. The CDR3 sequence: CASLTGGGNEQFF. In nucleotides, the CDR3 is TGTGCCAGCCTGACAGGGGGCGGAAATGAGCAGTTCTTC.

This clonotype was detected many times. The CDR3 DNA sequence: TGCAGTGCTAGGTCCAGGGGTTTATGGGAGACCCAGTACTTC. Residues: CSARSRGLWETQYF. The chain recombines TRBV20-1 with TRBJ2-5; TRBD1 is a possible D gene (6 bases). V gave up 3 bases and J gave up 5 bases, with 16 bases separating them. The CDR3 is 14 amino acids. The germline gives CDR1 DFQATT, CDR2 SNEGSKA (reference sequence).

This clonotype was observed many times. The CDR3 protein is CSVPRLGTGGNQPQHF. The DNA for the CDR3 is TGCAGTGTCCCACGGTTGGGGACTGGAGGGAATCAGCCCCAGCATTTT. The J gene is TRBJ1-5, the V gene TRBV20-1; perhaps TRBD1 as D (5 bases). V was pared by 7 bases and J by 4 bases, with 23 bases between. The CDR3 is 16 amino acids. CDR1 is DFQATT, CDR2 SNEGSKA, per germline (reference sequence).

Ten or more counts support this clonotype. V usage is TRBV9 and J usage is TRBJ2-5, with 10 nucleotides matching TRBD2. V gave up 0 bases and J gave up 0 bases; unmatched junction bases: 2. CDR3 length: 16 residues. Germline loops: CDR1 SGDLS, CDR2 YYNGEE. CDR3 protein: CASSVERGGYQETQYF. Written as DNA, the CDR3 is TGTGCCAGCAGCGTAGAGCGGGGGGGATACCAAGAGACCCAGTACTTC.

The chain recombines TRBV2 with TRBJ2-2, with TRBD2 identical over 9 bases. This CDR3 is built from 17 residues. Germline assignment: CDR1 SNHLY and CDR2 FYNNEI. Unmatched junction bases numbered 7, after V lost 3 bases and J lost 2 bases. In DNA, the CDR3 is TGTGCCAGCAGTGAGGCTTTAGCGGGGGAAAACACCGGGGAGCTGTTTTTT. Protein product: CASSEALAGENTGELFF. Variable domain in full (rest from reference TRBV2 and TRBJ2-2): EPEVTQTPSHQVTQMGQEVILRCVPISNHLYFYWYRQILGQKVEFLVSFYNNEISEKSEIFDDQFSVERPDGSNFTLKIRSTKLEDSAMYFCASSEALAGENTGELFFGEGSRLTVL.

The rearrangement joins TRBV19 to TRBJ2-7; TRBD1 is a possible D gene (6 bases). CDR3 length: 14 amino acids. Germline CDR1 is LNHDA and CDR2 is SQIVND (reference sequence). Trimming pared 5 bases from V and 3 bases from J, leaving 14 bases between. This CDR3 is CASSGPGESYEQYF. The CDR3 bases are TGTGCCAGTAGTGGGCCAGGGGAGAGCTACGAGCAGTACTTC. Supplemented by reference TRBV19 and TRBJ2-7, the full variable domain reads DGGITQSPKYLFRKEGQNVTLSCEQNLNHDAMYWYRQDPGQGLRLIYYSQIVNDFQKGDIAEGYSVSREKKESFPLTVTSAQKNPTAFYLCASSGPGESYEQYFGPGTRLTVT.

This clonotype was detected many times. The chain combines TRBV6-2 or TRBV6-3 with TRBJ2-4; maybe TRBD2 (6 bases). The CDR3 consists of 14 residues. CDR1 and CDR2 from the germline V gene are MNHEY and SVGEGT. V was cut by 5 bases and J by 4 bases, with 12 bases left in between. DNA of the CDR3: TGTGCCAGCAGTGAGACCGGAGGGAAAAACATTCAGTACTTC. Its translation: CASSETGGKNIQYF.

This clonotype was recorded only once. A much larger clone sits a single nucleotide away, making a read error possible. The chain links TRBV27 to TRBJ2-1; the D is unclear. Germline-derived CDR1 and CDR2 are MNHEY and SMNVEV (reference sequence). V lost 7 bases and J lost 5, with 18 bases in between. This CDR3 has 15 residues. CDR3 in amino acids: CASNAQSFPNNEQFF. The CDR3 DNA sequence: TGTGCCAGCAACGCACAGTCTTTTCCTAACAATGAGCAGTTCTTC.

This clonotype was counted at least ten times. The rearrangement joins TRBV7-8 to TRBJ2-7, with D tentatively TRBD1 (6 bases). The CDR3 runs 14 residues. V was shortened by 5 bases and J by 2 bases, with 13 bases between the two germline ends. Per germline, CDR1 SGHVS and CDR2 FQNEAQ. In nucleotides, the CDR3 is TGTGCCAGCAGCCCCGACAGGCCCCCCTACGAGCAGTACTTC. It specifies CASSPDRPPYEQYF.

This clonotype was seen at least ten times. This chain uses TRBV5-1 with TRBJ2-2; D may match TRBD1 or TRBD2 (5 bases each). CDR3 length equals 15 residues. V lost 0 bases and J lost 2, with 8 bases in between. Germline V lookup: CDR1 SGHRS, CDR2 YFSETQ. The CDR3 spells CASSLGGVNTGELFF. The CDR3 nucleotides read TGCGCCAGCAGCTTGGGAGGGGTAAACACCGGGGAGCTGTTTTTT.

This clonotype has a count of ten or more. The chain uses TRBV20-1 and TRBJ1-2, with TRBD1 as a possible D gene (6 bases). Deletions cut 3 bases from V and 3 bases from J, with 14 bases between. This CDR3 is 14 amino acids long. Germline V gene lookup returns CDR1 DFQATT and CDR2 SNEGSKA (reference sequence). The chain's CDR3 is CSASAHREDYGYTF. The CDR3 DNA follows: TGCAGTGCTAGTGCCCACAGGGAGGACTATGGCTACACCTTC.

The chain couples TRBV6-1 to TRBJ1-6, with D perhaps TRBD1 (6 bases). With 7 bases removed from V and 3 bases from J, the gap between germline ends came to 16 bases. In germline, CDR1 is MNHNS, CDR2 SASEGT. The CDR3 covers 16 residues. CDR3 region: CASITRGANYNSPLHF. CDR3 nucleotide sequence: TGTGCCAGCATCACGAGGGGGGCCAACTATAATTCACCCCTCCACTTT.